A selection of T cell receptor beta chains follows, all from one sample in a study of regulatory T cells in long-lasting Graves disease. TCRdb fed the multiplex PCR reads into MiXCR, producing one record per CDR3 protein. This table has about 460,000 distinct CDR3 sequences, around a fifth appearing once. Sequencing was performed on peripheral blood mononuclear cells (PBMCs), taken when the disease was refractory, from a patient treated with antithyroid drugs. Receptor source: a female donor with Graves disease. Each CDR3 is given with its conserved first and last residue. A D gene is named only where the DNA matches it firmly. Clone size, where shown, is once, few, many, or a class for clones that have expanded.

D	V	J	size	CDR3	DNA
TRBD1	TRBV28	TRBJ2-7	few	CASSLPRGPHEQYF	TGTGCCAGCAGTTTACCCAGGGGGCCCCACGAGCAGTACTTC
.	TRBV29-1	TRBJ1-4	many	CSVIYATNEKLFF	TGCAGCGTCATTTATGCAACTAATGAAAAACTGTTTTTT
.	TRBV28	TRBJ1-4	few	CARSLVMDEKLFF	TGTGCCCGCAGTTTAGTCATGGATGAAAAACTGTTTTTT
.	TRBV12-3/TRBV12-4	TRBJ1-5	.	CASSLRGGDQPQHF	TGTGCCAGCAGTCTACGAGGAGGGGACCAGCCCCAGCATTTT
.	TRBV28	TRBJ2-7	.	CASSLYPLGTYEQYF	TGTGCCAGCAGTTTGTATCCTCTAGGAACCTACGAGCAGTACTTC
.	TRBV11-2	TRBJ2-4	many	CASSQGPLNIQYF	TGTGCCAGCAGCCAGGGACCGCTAAACATTCAGTACTTC
.	TRBV5-5	TRBJ2-2	few	CASSLASTGELFF	TGTGCCAGCAGCTTGGCTTCCACCGGGGAGCTGTTTTTT
TRBD1	TRBV28	TRBJ2-3	.	CATRTGQGGTDTQYF	TGTGCCACCCGGACAGGGCAAGGGGGCACAGATACGCAGTATTTT
.	TRBV20-1	TRBJ2-3	.	CSAFGTDTQYF	TGCAGTGCTTTCGGCACAGATACGCAGTATTTT
.	TRBV28	TRBJ1-6	.	CASRQQGWENSPLHF	TGTGCCAGCAGGCAACAGGGATGGGAAAATTCACCCCTCCACTTT
.	TRBV11-2	TRBJ2-7	many	CASSLELVAYEQYF	TGTGCCAGCAGCTTAGAGTTGGTAGCCTACGAGCAGTACTTC
TRBD2	TRBV10-3	TRBJ2-7	many	CAISEFGSGIFYEQYF	TGTGCCATCAGTGAGTTCGGTAGCGGGATCTTCTACGAGCAGTACTTC
.	TRBV20-1	TRBJ2-2	few	CSAPPLHASNTGELFF	TGCAGTGCTCCCCCTCTACACGCGTCGAACACCGGGGAGCTGTTTTTT
TRBD2	TRBV28	TRBJ2-7	.	CASSETSGAYEQYF	TGTGCCAGCAGTGAGACTAGCGGGGCCTACGAGCAGTACTTC
TRBD1	TRBV7-3	TRBJ2-6	once	CASSLNRGPGANVLTF	TGTGCCAGCAGCTTAAACAGGGGGCCTGGGGCCAACGTCCTGACTTTC
.	TRBV9	TRBJ2-1	few	CASSVGPNNEQFF	TGTGCCAGCAGCGTCGGACCAAACAATGAGCAGTTCTTC
.	TRBV20-1	TRBJ2-5	few	CSASLGHGWETQYF	TGCAGTGCTTCCCTGGGACACGGGTGGGAGACCCAGTACTTC
TRBD1	TRBV5-1	TRBJ1-1	many	CASSLTGGHTEAFF	TGCGCCAGCAGCTTGACAGGGGGACACACTGAAGCTTTCTTT
TRBD1	TRBV28	TRBJ1-1	many	CASSTSGTGVGNEAFF	TGTGCCAGCAGTACCTCCGGGACAGGGGTGGGTAATGAAGCTTTCTTT
.	TRBV30	TRBJ1-4	few	CAWSVSGVSEKLFF	TGTGCCTGGAGTGTATCGGGAGTTTCCGAAAAACTGTTTTTT
.	TRBV6-5	TRBJ2-7	.	CASSSPGTAAHEQYF	TGTGCCAGCAGTTCCCCCGGGACTGCAGCCCACGAGCAGTACTTC
.	TRBV7-8	TRBJ2-1	.	CASSPIQGLSNNEQFF	TGTGCCAGCAGCCCCATTCAGGGGTTATCGAACAATGAGCAGTTCTTC
TRBD1	TRBV12-3/TRBV12-4	TRBJ2-4	many	CASSFTGQGFLTKNIQYF	TGTGCCAGCAGTTTTACGGGACAGGGATTCCTAACCAAAAACATTCAGTACTTC
.	TRBV28	TRBJ1-5	many	CASSLFGVGNQPQHF	TGTGCCAGCAGTTTATTCGGGGTAGGGAATCAGCCCCAGCATTTT
.	TRBV7-2	TRBJ2-7	.	CASSQDRGGSYEQYF	TGCGCCAGCAGCCAAGATAGGGGCGGATCCTACGAGCAGTACTTC
TRBD1	TRBV4-1	TRBJ2-5	few	CASSSPSTGIETQYF	TGCGCCAGCAGCTCCCCCTCGACAGGGATAGAGACCCAGTACTTC
TRBD2	TRBV7-2	TRBJ2-7	few	CASSLLAGGVYEQYF	TGTGCCAGCAGCTTACTAGCGGGGGGTGTTTACGAGCAGTACTTC
TRBD1	TRBV18	TRBJ1-3	.	CASSPRDRNFGNTIYF	TGTGCCAGCTCACCCCGGGACAGGAACTTCGGAAACACCATATATTTT
.	TRBV20-1	TRBJ1-6	few	CSARHRSKNSPLHF	TGCAGTGCTAGACACAGGTCTAAAAATTCACCCCTCCACTTT
.	TRBV7-2	TRBJ1-6	many	CASSFLGLSGDSPLHF	TGTGCCAGCAGCTTCCTGGGACTATCCGGGGATTCACCCCTCCACTTT
TRBD1	TRBV20-1	TRBJ2-7	.	CSAPDRGYEQYF	TGCAGTGCCCCGGACAGGGGCTACGAGCAGTACTTC
TRBD1	TRBV28	TRBJ2-7	many	CASFPGQGSSYEQYF	TGTGCCAGCTTCCCGGGACAGGGGAGCTCCTACGAGCAGTACTTC
.	TRBV30	TRBJ1-1	few	CAWTGSTDTEAFF	TGTGCCTGGACGGGGTCCACGGACACTGAAGCTTTCTTT
.	TRBV6-1	TRBJ1-5	few	CASTVGPAGQPQHF	TGTGCCAGCACTGTAGGGCCCGCGGGCCAGCCCCAGCATTTT
TRBD2	TRBV7-2	TRBJ2-5	few	CASSLEEGLADLYQETQYF	TGTGCCAGCAGCTTAGAAGAGGGACTAGCGGACTTGTACCAAGAGACCCAGTACTTC
.	TRBV6-2/TRBV6-3	TRBJ1-1	few	CASSSSRHSGPEAFF	TGTGCCAGCAGTTCCAGTCGACACTCGGGGCCTGAAGCTTTCTTT
.	TRBV5-1	TRBJ2-7	few	CASSLQTASEQYF	TGCGCCAGCAGCTTGCAAACGGCTTCCGAGCAGTACTTC
TRBD1	TRBV20-1	TRBJ1-2	few	CSAGTDSGYTF	TGCAGTGCAGGGACAGACTCGGGCTACACCTTC
TRBD2	TRBV20-1	TRBJ2-3	.	CSAAPGLAGGASTDTQYF	TGCAGTGCAGCCCCCGGACTAGCGGGGGGGGCTAGCACAGATACGCAGTATTTT
.	TRBV6-1	TRBJ2-7	.	CASAGTSGDEQYF	TGTGCCAGTGCCGGGACCTCTGGGGACGAGCAGTACTTC